These 20 T cell receptor beta chains came from one sample sequenced in a study of blood T cell repertoires in COVID-19. Repertoires were generated with immunoSEQ multiplex PCR, while TCRdb's copy carries only in-frame clones and drops some. The sample yields about 230,000 clones, under 90% seen once. Material for sequencing was PBMCs or T cells enriched from blood (not recorded which). The source is a woman in her 30s with acute COVID-19.

This sequence joins TRBV6-5 and TRBJ2-7; D is uncertain. CDR3 length: 11 amino acids. The V end lost 4 bases, the J end lost 2 bases, and 3 bases lay between the germline ends. Germline CDR1 MNHEY, CDR2 SVGAGI. CDR3 protein: CASSSAYEQYF. CDR3 coding DNA: TGTGCCAGCAGTTCCGCCTACGAGCAGTACTTC.

This rearrangement joins TRBV6-5 to TRBJ2-5; 12 positions match TRBD2. This CDR3 has 15 residues. V lost 4 bases and J lost 4; bases outside the gene matches: 4. Germline CDR1 is MNHEY and CDR2 is SVGAGI. The CDR3 is CASSSSGGVVETQYF. The CDR3 DNA follows: TGTGCCAGCAGTTCTAGCGGGGGGGTCGTAGAGACCCAGTACTTC.

CDR3: CASSPRDRGTQYF. The CDR3 coding sequence is TGTGCCAGCAGCCCCCGGGACAGAGGGACCCAGTACTTC. The chain couples TRBV7-9 to TRBJ2-5; 7 bases line up with TRBD1. The ends lost 5 bases at V and 7 bases at J; junction bases unmatched: 7. Germline CDR1 reads SEHNR; CDR2 reads FQNEAQ (reference sequence). This CDR3 comprises 13 residues.

The chain uses TRBV2 and TRBJ2-3, with TRBD1 matching over 8 bases. From germline, CDR1 is SNHLY and CDR2 FYNNEI. The CDR3 sequence is 14 residues long. Trimming at V came to 8 bases and at J to 7 bases, leaving 11 bases not matched to a gene. CDR3 sequence (DNA): TGTGCCAGCGGGAGAGGACAGGGAATGAATACGCAGTATTTT. Translation: CASGRGQGMNTQYF.

V usage is TRBV28 and J usage is TRBJ2-2, with TRBD1 as a possible D gene (6 bases). The V end lost 2 bases, the J end lost 5 bases, and 21 bases lay between the germline ends. The CDR3 has 18 amino acids. CDR1 is MDHEN, CDR2 SYDVKM, per germline. CDR3 nucleotide sequence: TGTGCCAGCAGTTTAATGGGGTACAGGGAGAAGTCGACCGGGGAGCTGTTTTTT. Translating it yields CASSLMGYREKSTGELFF. The entire variable domain, with the rest obtained from reference TRBV28 and TRBJ2-2, is as follows: DVKVTQSSRYLVKRTGEKVFLECVQDMDHENMFWYRQDPGLGLRLIYFSYDVKMKEKGDIPEGYSVSREKKERFSLILESASTNQTSMYLCASSLMGYREKSTGELFFGEGSRLTVL.

The V call is TRBV5-1, the J call TRBJ2-2; TRBD1 matches at 9 bases. The CDR3 length is 16 residues. CDR1 is SGHRS and CDR2 is YFSETQ in the germline V gene. Trimming cost V 4 bases and J 0 bases; bases outside gene matches: 4. CDR3: CASSGTGGTNTGELFF. The CDR3 bases are TGCGCCAGCAGCGGAACAGGGGGCACGAACACCGGGGAGCTGTTTTTT.

The rearrangement links TRBV30 to TRBJ1-6; a weak D match, TRBD1 (6 bases). The V gene lost 2 bases and the J gene lost 7 bases, with 18 bases spanning the gap. CDR3 size: 16 residues. Germline loops: CDR1 GTSNPN, CDR2 SVGIG (reference sequence). CDR3: CAWSIIPGHLNSPLHF. The CDR3 DNA sequence: TGTGCCTGGAGTATTATTCCGGGACACCTCAATTCACCCCTCCACTTT.

A single count supports this clone. The V call is TRBV6-5, the J call TRBJ2-2, with 10 nucleotides matching TRBD1. V was pared by 3 bases and J by 7 bases, with 8 bases of the junction left unmatched. The CDR3 consists of 16 residues. CDR1 and CDR2 (germline): MNHEY, SVGAGI. CDR3 bases: TGTGCCAGCAGTTATGCCCCGACAGGGGGCAACGGGGAGCTGTTTTTT. This gives the protein CASSYAPTGGNGELFF.

The V and J genes are TRBV5-4 and TRBJ1-2; no reliable D call. There are 13 residues in the CDR3. Trimming took off 6 bases at V and 5 bases at J, with 14 bases between the two ends. Germline assignment: CDR1 SGHNT and CDR2 YYREEE (reference sequence). The CDR3, as DNA: TGTGCCAGCATGGAGGAGGTTGAATATGGCTACACCTTC. This codes for CASMEEVEYGYTF.

The chain uses TRBV7-2 and TRBJ2-7; D might be TRBD1 (6 bases). The germline V gene has CDR1 SGHTA and CDR2 FQGNSA. The CDR3 sequence is 17 residues long. V was shortened by 5 bases and J by 5 bases, with 25 bases between the two germline ends. CDR3: CASSPFSDRLTNDEQYF. CDR3 bases: TGTGCCAGCAGCCCCTTTTCTGACAGGTTAACAAACGACGAGCAGTACTTC.

This clone occurred once. A much bigger clone sits one base away, suggesting this may be a read error. Within the sample, other DNA sequences also encode this same CDR3. The chain links TRBV7-2 to TRBJ2-7; D call uncertain. CDR3 length: 13 amino acids. V was shortened by 1 base and J by 2 bases, with 6 bases between the two germline ends. Germline CDR1 SGHTA, CDR2 FQGNSA. The CDR3 reads CASSLDPAYEQYF. In DNA, the CDR3 is TGTGCCAGCAGCTTAGACCCGGCCTACGAGCAGTACTTC.

The chain is built from TRBV27 and TRBJ1-1, with D maybe TRBD1 (5 bases). CDR1 MNHEY and CDR2 SMNVEV come from the germline V gene (reference sequence). V lost 5 bases, J lost 0 bases, and 10 bases lay in between. The CDR3 extends over 14 amino acids. The CDR3 sequence: CASSVQDMNTEAFF. Written as DNA, the CDR3 is TGTGCCAGCAGTGTACAGGACATGAACACTGAAGCTTTCTTT.

The chain uses TRBV5-1 and TRBJ1-1; D is undetermined. V was trimmed by 1 base and J by 5 bases, leaving 12 bases between them. CDR1 and CDR2 (germline): SGHRS, YFSETQ. The CDR3 runs 14 residues. CDR3 nucleotide sequence: TGCGCCAGCAGCTTGTTCCTAGCCGGGACTGAAGCTTTCTTT. Its translation: CASSLFLAGTEAFF. The complete variable domain, with remaining parts taken from reference TRBV5-1 and TRBJ1-1, reads KAGVTQTPRYLIKTRGQQVTLSCSPISGHRSVSWYQQTPGQGLQFLFEYFSETQRNKGNFPGRFSGRQFSNSRSEMNVSTLELGDSALYLCASSLFLAGTEAFFGQGTRLTVV.

The CDR3 spells CASSFGTAELFF. The CDR3 DNA reads TGTGCCAGCAGCTTCGGGACAGCAGAGCTGTTTTTT. The J gene is TRBJ2-2, the V gene TRBV3-1 (or the pseudogene TRBV3-2), with TRBD1 matching over 7 bases. The V and J ends lost 5 bases and 11 bases, in that order; junction bases with no gene match: 5. The germline CDR1 and CDR2 sequences are LGHDT and YNNKEL (reference sequence). This CDR3 has 12 residues.

The rearrangement links TRBV5-4 to TRBJ2-6; 8 bases fit TRBD1. The CDR3 loop spans 16 amino acids. Trimming cost V 4 bases and J 3 bases; bases outside gene matches: 6. CDR1 is SGHNT, CDR2 YYREEE, per germline (reference sequence). The CDR3 coding sequence is TGTGCCAGCAGCCGGCCGACAGGGGATGGGGCCAACGTCCTGACTTTC. It is translated as CASSRPTGDGANVLTF.

The chain has TRBV4-1 and TRBJ1-5; no firm D call. CDR1 and CDR2 (germline): MGHRA, YSYEKL. This CDR3 is built from 16 residues. The V and J ends lost 4 bases and 0 bases respectively, with 13 bases between them. CDR3 region: CASSPRHVYSNQPQHF. DNA of the CDR3: TGCGCCAGCAGCCCCAGACACGTATATAGCAATCAGCCCCAGCATTTT.

The rearrangement links TRBV7-2 to TRBJ2-1, with 8 bases identical to TRBD2. This CDR3 is built from 15 residues. V trimming: 2 bases; J trimming: 5 bases; junction bases outside the gene matches: 5. Germline CDR1 is SGHTA and CDR2 is FQGNSA. The CDR3 coding sequence is TGTGCCAGCAGCTTAAACGGCGGGGGGAACAATGAGCAGTTCTTC. This sequence encodes CASSLNGGGNNEQFF.

The rearrangement joins TRBV9 to TRBJ1-4; tentative D call: TRBD1 (6 bases). In germline, CDR1 is SGDLS, CDR2 YYNGEE. The CDR3 extends over 15 amino acids. Trimming removed 3 bases from V and 3 bases from J, with 12 bases in between. The CDR3 loop reads CASSDGQQSNEKLFF. The CDR3 nucleotides are TGTGCCAGCAGCGACGGACAGCAGTCTAATGAAAAACTGTTTTTT.

V and J are TRBV5-1 and TRBJ2-7; no reliable D call. This CDR3 is built from 14 residues. Per the germline V gene, CDR1 is SGHRS and CDR2 is YFSETQ. V was shortened by 1 base and J by 0 bases, with 8 bases between the two germline ends. The chain's CDR3 is CASSLPSSSYEQYF. CDR3 nucleotide sequence: TGCGCCAGCAGCTTGCCCTCGAGCTCCTACGAGCAGTACTTC.

This clone was recorded once. The chain joins TRBV28 to TRBJ1-2; TRBD1 agrees at 7 bases. The trim removed 7 bases at V and 5 bases at J, leaving 7 bases unmatched. There are 13 residues in the CDR3. The V gene's germline CDR1 is MDHEN and CDR2 SYDVKM. The CDR3 nucleotides are TGTGCCAGCAATGGGAACAGGGGTTATGGCTACACCTTC. This sequence encodes CASNGNRGYGYTF.